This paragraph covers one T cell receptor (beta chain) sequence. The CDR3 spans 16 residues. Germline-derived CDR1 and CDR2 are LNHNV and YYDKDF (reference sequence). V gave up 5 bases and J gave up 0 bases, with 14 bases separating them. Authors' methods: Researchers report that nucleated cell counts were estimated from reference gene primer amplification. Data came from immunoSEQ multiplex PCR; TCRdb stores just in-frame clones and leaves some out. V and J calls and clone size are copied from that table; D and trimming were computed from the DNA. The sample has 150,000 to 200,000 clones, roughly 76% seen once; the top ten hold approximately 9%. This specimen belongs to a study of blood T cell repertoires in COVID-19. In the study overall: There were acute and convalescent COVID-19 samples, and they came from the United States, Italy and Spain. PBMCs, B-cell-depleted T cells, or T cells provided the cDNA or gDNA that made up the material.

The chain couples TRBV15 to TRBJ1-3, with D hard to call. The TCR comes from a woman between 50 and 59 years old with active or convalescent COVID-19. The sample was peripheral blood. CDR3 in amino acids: CATSAPGSGSGNTIYF. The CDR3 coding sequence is TGTGCCACCAGCGCCCCGGGGTCCGGCTCTGGAAACACCATATATTTT.